This TCR beta chain was recovered during a study of OX40 agonist ivuxolimab in advanced cancers. V lost 4 bases and J lost 4, with 8 bases in between. The CDR3 is made up of 13 amino acids. Germline V gene data show CDR1 as MNHEY and CDR2 as SMNVEV (reference sequence). Study outcomes and limitations: Several nonresponders also turned out to have low normalized T-cell clonal expansion. Antigens targeted by the expanded peripheral T cells were not determined. With doses of 0.1 to 3.0 mg/kg, CD4+ and CD8+ blood T cells had undergone clonal expansion by week 6. CD4+ T cells averaged fewer expanded clones than CD8+ T cells.

Using immunoSEQ multiplex PCR, the repertoire was profiled, and TCRdb retains in-frame clones only, with some absent. Of more than 9,500 clones in the sample, roughly 80% were seen once. Note on this clone: As yet, its antigen is unknown.

The receptor was derived from an adult with an advanced solid tumor such as melanoma, head and neck, liver or kidney cancer. The chain links TRBV27 to TRBJ2-1; unclear D gene. The material was CD4+ or CD8+ T cells sorted from blood, obtained in a trial of the OX40 agonist ivuxolimab. Written as DNA, the CDR3 is TGTGCCAGCAGTTCGGACGGATACAATGAGCAGTTCTTC. Translation gives CASSSDGYNEQFF.